This TCR beta chain stems from a study of T cell changes during pregnancy in multiple sclerosis. Germline V gives CDR1 SEHNR, CDR2 FQNEAQ (reference sequence). This CDR3 spans 17 amino acids. V was shortened by 6 bases and J by 3 bases, with 24 bases between the two germline ends. Profiled with immunoSEQ multiplex PCR; TCRdb holds only in-frame clones, not every one. The sample has about 60,000 clones; 90% to 95% are singletons. The origin of this receptor is a female donor with multiple sclerosis, enrolled in a pregnancy study. The chain recombines TRBV7-9 with TRBJ2-7, with D possibly matching TRBD2 (6 bases). Sample: CD4+ T cells from peripheral blood mononuclear cells, taken in the second trimester of pregnancy. The CDR3 loop reads CASRFQFGGMNCYEQYF. CDR3 DNA: TGTGCCAGCAGGTTTCAATTTGGGGGGATGAACTGCTACGAGCAGTACTTC. The variable domain in full, with the rest retrieved from reference TRBV7-9 and TRBJ2-7, is DTGVSQNPRHKITKRGQNVTFRCDPISEHNRLYWYRQTLGQGPEFLTYFQNEAQLEKSRLLSDRFSAERPKGSFSTLEIQRTEQGDSAMYLCASRFQFGGMNCYEQYFGPGTRLTVT.